The clone carrying this T cell receptor (beta chain) appeared a few times. Its antigen is unknown. These data originate in a study of blood T cells in healthy people across ages. Primed by a sample-barcoded 5' primer and a J-beta primer mix, a second PCR proceeded for about 6 to 12 cycles. MiXCR, applied by TCRdb to the 5' RACE reads, yields one record per CDR3 protein. The sample lists fewer than 700,000 distinct CDR3 sequences, around two fifths occurring once. Findings and caveats of the study: Older individuals had lower TCR beta diversity per million T cells (the decline was roughly linear). No conclusive comparison of naive versus antigen-experienced cells was possible with unsorted PBMCs.

Looked up from germline, CDR1 is SQVTM and CDR2 is ANQGSEA. The CDR3 spans 10 residues. The V and J ends lost 0 bases and 9 bases respectively, with 3 bases between them. This clonotype was sampled from a man of 80 years or more in good health. The sequencing input was blood. The chain joins TRBV29-1 to TRBJ2-1; D ambiguous. Here the CDR3 reads CSVEEGEQFF. As DNA, the CDR3 is TGCAGCGTTGAAGAGGGTGAGCAGTTCTTC.